Following are 10 T cell receptor beta chains from one sample sequenced in a study of blood T cells in healthy people across ages. Next came a second PCR, run for about 6 to 11 cycles, which used a sample-barcoded 5' primer along with a J-beta primer mix. One entry per CDR3 protein, called by TCRdb with MiXCR from the 5' RACE reads. The table lists 650,000 to 1,000,000 distinct CDR3 sequences, about half of them singletons, with around a sixth in the top ten. Sequenced sample: blood. These receptors came from a man at least 80 years old in good health.

The rearrangement joins TRBV20-1 to TRBJ2-4; TRBD2 aligns across 9 bases. From germline, CDR1 is DFQATT and CDR2 SNEGSKA (reference sequence). The junction had 9 bases not matched to a gene; V was cut back by 7 bases and J by 8 bases. The CDR3 is 13 amino acids. CDR3 sequence (DNA): TGCAGTGGTATGGGCGGGAGGGGAGACATTCAGTACTTC. It yields the protein CSGMGGRGDIQYF.

The DNA of the CDR3 is TGCAGCACCACCCTAGCGGACAACACAGATACGCAGTATTTT. Its protein product is CSTTLADNTDTQYF. The rearrangement links TRBV20-1 to TRBJ2-3; 7 nucleotides agree with TRBD2. Germline-derived CDR1 and CDR2 are DFQATT and SNEGSKA (reference sequence). The length of the CDR3 is 14 residues.

The chain is built from TRBV20-1 and TRBJ2-7; D may be TRBD2 (5 bases). Germline V lookup: CDR1 DFQATT, CDR2 SNEGSKA (reference sequence). Trimming took off 2 bases at V and 7 bases at J, with 21 bases between the two ends. The CDR3 runs 15 residues. CDR3 DNA: TGCAGTGCTAGACTGTGGGAGAAGTCCTACAATGAGCAGTACTTC. Protein: CSARLWEKSYNEQYF.

The rearrangement joins TRBV20-1 to TRBJ2-7, with D unresolved. The germline V gene encodes CDR1 DFQATT and CDR2 SNEGSKA (reference sequence). V gave up 3 bases and J gave up 2 bases, with 14 bases separating them. This CDR3 region has 14 residues. The CDR3 bases are TGCAGTGCTAGCTTGGCAGGCCGACCCTACGAGCAGTACTTC. It encodes CSASLAGRPYEQYF.

This clonotype was seen a few times. V is TRBV3-1 and J is TRBJ1-1; D remains unclear. Trimming removed 0 bases at V and 5 bases at J, with 10 bases between. CDR3 length equals 14 residues. The germline V gene encodes CDR1 LGHDT and CDR2 YNNKEL (reference sequence). The CDR3 is CASSQDRRFTEAFF. The CDR3 DNA reads TGTGCCAGCAGCCAAGATCGGCGTTTTACTGAAGCTTTCTTT.

This sequence joins TRBV4-1 and TRBJ2-7, with 9 bases fitting TRBD2. Germline-derived CDR1 and CDR2 are MGHRA and YSYEKL. This CDR3 is 18 amino acids long. The V and J ends lost 1 base and 1 base, in that order; junction bases with no gene match: 11. This chain's CDR3 is CASSQAPIRTSVSYEQYF. Written as DNA, the CDR3 is TGCGCCAGCAGCCAAGCTCCAATCCGGACTAGCGTTTCCTACGAGCAGTACTTC.

The V gene is TRBV7-3, the J gene TRBJ1-2, with 9 bases aligning to TRBD1. Germline values: CDR1 SGHTA, CDR2 FQGTGA. V shed 5 bases, J shed 1 base, and the junction held 8 bases outside the gene matches. The CDR3 runs to 16 residues. The CDR3 region has the DNA TGTGCCAGCAGCGAAACAGGGGGCAATAATAACTATGGCTACACCTTC. It codes for CASSETGGNNNYGYTF.

V and J are TRBV27 and TRBJ2-1, with D tentatively TRBD2 (5 bases). Germline V gene lookup returns CDR1 MNHEY and CDR2 SMNVEV (reference sequence). The CDR3 is made up of 16 amino acids. V shed 1 base and J shed 3 bases, with 13 bases lying between them. The CDR3 is CASSLYAGSRYNEQFF. DNA of the CDR3: TGTGCCAGCAGTTTATATGCGGGCTCGCGCTACAATGAGCAGTTCTTC.

This clonotype showed up just a few times. The J gene is TRBJ2-4, the V gene TRBV3-1; 7 nucleotides match TRBD1. The last part of the DNA fits TRBJ2-7 better; the J call may be wrong. The CDR3 loop spans 15 amino acids. Per the germline V gene, CDR1 is LGHDT and CDR2 is YNNKEL (reference sequence). The CDR3 bases are TGTGCCAGCAGCCAAGTAGGGGGCATCCTCTACGAGCAGTACTTC. It is translated as CASSQVGGILYEQYF.

This clonotype came up many times. The chain links TRBV3-1 to TRBJ2-7; TRBD2 might be the D (7 bases). CDR3 length equals 15 residues. Germline values: CDR1 LGHDT, CDR2 YNNKEL (reference sequence). V lost 0 bases to trimming and J lost 5 bases, with 14 bases between them. The CDR3 spells CASSQDWGGGNEQYF. DNA for the CDR3: TGTGCCAGCAGCCAAGATTGGGGAGGGGGAAACGAGCAGTACTTC.